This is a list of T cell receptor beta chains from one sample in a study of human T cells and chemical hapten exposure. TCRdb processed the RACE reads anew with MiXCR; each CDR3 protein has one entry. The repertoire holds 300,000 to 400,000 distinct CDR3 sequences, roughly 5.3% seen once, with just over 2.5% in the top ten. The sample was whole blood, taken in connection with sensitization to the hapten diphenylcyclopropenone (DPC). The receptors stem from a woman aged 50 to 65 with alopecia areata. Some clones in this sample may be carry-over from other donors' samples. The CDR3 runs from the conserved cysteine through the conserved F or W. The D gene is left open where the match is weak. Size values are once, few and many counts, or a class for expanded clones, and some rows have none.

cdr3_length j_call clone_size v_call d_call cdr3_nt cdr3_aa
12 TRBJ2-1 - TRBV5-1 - TGCGCCAGCAGGAAGGGGGGCAATGAGCAGTTCTTC CASRKGGNEQFF
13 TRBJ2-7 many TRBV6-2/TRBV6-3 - TGTGCCAGCACCTCAGCTATCACCTACGAGCAGTACTTC CASTSAITYEQYF
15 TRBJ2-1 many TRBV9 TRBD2 TGTGCCAGCAGCGTAGTGCCTAGCGGGGGGAATGAGCAGTTCTTC CASSVVPSGGNEQFF
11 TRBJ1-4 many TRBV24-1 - TGTGCCACCACTTATAATGAAAAACTGTTTTTT CATTYNEKLFF
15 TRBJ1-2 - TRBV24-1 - TGTGCCACCAGTGATTTGGGCAGGGACCTGTTTGGCTACACCTTC CATSDLGRDLFGYTF
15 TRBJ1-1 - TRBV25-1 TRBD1 TGTGCCAGCCATGGGACAGGGTCCATGAACACTGAAGCTTTCTTT CASHGTGSMNTEAFF
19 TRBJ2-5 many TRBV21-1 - TGTGCCATCCAAAAAGGTGGGAAATTGTTAGGACTGATTGAAGAGACCCAGTACTTC CAIQKGGKLLGLIEETQYF
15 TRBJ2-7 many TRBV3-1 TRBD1 TGTGCCAGCAGCATATACAGGGGAACTACCTACGAGCAGTACTTC CASSIYRGTTYEQYF
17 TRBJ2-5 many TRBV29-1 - TGCAGCGTAGCTAACTTTCCGGGAACCAGGTGGCAAGAGACCCAGTACTTC CSVANFPGTRWQETQYF
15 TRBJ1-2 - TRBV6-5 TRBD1 TGTGCCAGCAGATCGTGGGACAGGACTAACTATGGCTACACCTTC CASRSWDRTNYGYTF
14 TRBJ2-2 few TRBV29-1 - TGCAGCATCCGGGGGAGCGGTAACACCGGGGAGCTGTTTTTT CSIRGSGNTGELFF
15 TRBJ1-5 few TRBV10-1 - TGCGCCAGCAGATTACGAGGGGGGACCCATCAGCCCCAGCATTTT CASRLRGGTHQPQHF
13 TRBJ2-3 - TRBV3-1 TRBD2 TGTGCCAGCAAGCGGGACTTCACAGATACGCAGTATTTT CASKRDFTDTQYF
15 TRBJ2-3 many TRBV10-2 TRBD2 TGCGCCAGCAGTGGGGTAGCGGGGAGCCCAGATACGCAGTATTTT CASSGVAGSPDTQYF
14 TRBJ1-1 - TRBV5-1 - TGCGCCAGCAGCTTAAAAGTACGGAACACTGAAGCTTTCTTT CASSLKVRNTEAFF
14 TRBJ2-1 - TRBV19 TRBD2 TGTGCCAGTAGTATAGGCGGGAGGGCCGATGAGCAGTTCTTC CASSIGGRADEQFF
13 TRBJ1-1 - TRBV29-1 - TGCAGCGCTGGGAATTCGAGGGTCACTGAAGCTTTCTTT CSAGNSRVTEAFF
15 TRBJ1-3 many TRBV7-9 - TGTGCCAGCATCCCTTCCGGGAGCTCTGGAAACACCATATATTTT CASIPSGSSGNTIYF
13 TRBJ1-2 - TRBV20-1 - TGCAGTGCTAGACAGAGAGAACCTTATGGCTACACCTTC CSARQREPYGYTF
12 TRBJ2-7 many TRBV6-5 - TGTGCCAGCAGCCGAGTTCGGTGCGAGCAGTACTTC CASSRVRCEQYF
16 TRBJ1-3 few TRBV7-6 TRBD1 TGTGCCAGCAGCGAGACACAGGGGGCAGGTGGAAACACCATATATTTT CASSETQGAGGNTIYF
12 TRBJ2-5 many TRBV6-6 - TGTGCCAGCAGTTACTCGAAGGAGACCCAGTACTTC CASSYSKETQYF
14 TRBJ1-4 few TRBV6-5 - TGTGCCAGCAGTTACGGGGCAGGCTATGAAAAACTGTTTTTT CASSYGAGYEKLFF
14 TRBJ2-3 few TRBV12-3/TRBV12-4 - TGTGCCAGCAGTTTTGGGGGGCGATTCGATACGCAGTATTTT CASSFGGRFDTQYF
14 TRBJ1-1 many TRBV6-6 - TGTGCCAGCAGTTCTCAGGGTAGCAACACTGAAGCTTTCTTT CASSSQGSNTEAFF
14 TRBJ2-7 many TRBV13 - TGTGCCAGCAGCGGGCTCCGAGGCTCCTACGAGCAGTACTTC CASSGLRGSYEQYF
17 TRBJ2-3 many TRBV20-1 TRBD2 TGCAGTGCTAGAGTCCCCTTTAGCGGGAGAGGCACAGATACGCAGTATTTT CSARVPFSGRGTDTQYF
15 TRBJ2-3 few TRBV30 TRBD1 TGTGCCTGGAGTGTACAGGGGGGACGCACAGATACGCAGTATTTT CAWSVQGGRTDTQYF